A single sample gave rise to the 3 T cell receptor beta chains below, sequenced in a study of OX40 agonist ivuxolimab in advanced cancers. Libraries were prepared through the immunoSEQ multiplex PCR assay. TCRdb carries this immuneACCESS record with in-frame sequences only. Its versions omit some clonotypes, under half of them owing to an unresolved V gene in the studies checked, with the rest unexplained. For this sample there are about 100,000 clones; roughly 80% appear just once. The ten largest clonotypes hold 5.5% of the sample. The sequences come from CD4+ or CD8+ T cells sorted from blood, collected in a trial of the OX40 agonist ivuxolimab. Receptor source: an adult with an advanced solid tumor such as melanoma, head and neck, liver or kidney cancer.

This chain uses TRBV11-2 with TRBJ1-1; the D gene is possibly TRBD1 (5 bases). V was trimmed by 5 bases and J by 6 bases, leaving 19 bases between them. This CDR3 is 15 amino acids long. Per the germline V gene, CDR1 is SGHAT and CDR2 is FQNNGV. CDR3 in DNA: TGTGCCAGCAGCCTACGCTCCGTTGGGGACGCTGAAGCTTTCTTT. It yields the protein CASSLRSVGDAEAFF.

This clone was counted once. The CDR3 region is CASSLMDGDTEAFF. In nucleotides, the CDR3 is TGTGCCAGCAGTCTCATGGACGGTGACACTGAAGCTTTCTTT. J is TRBJ1-1 and V is TRBV9; no clear D. The V gene's germline CDR1 is SGDLS and CDR2 YYNGEE. This CDR3 region has 14 residues. The V gene lost 5 bases and the J gene lost 3 bases, with 14 bases spanning the gap.

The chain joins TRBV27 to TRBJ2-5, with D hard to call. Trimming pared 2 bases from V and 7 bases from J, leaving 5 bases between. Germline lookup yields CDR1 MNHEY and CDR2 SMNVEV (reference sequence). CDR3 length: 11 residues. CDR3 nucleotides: TGTGCCAGCAGTTTAGGTGGGACCCAGTACTTC. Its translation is CASSLGGTQYF.